This T cell receptor beta chain emerged from a study of T cell repertoires in cytomegalovirus infection (dated by TCRdb to the late 2010s). Study-wide context: The peptide stimulations were aimed at well-studied HLA-B-restricted epitopes as well as recently identified HLA-C-restricted CMV epitopes, whose presentation resists viral immunomodulation. The HLA type of each donor mattered for the analysis, because public TCR beta signatures pointed to carriage of CMV infection along with the matching HLA type.

The treatment or condition label for this specimen denotes: in vitro stimulation with specific CMV peptide epitopes to enrich CMV-specific T cells. This clonotype was counted at least ten times. Its antigen is currently not known. The record has no base qualities; no much larger clone is one base away. Results the study describes overall, beyond this receptor: In both this cohort and an independent roughly 350-donor cohort, the cumulative frequency of public TCR beta family members distinguished carriers of CMV infection plus the relevant HLA type. The ex vivo response was dominated by HLA-C-restricted CMV-specific TCR beta clonotypes, which also provided the single most frequent clonotype in two of eight donors.

The listed sequencing device is Illumina HiSeq 1500. The raw public data were reprocessed by TCRdb itself: fastp quality trimming at Q25, MiXCR clonotype calling, in-frame beta chains only. Every CDR3 protein is listed once, alongside the most common genes and DNA of its rows. This sample is represented by about 310,000 distinct CDR3 sequences; roughly 25% of them were singletons. The ten most abundant clones make up about an eighth of the sample. Based on the germline V gene, the CDR1 and CDR2 sequences are SGHTA and FQGNSA. V and J lose 5 bases and 3 bases, and a span of 10 bases separates them. The CDR3 runs 14 residues from the cysteine to the phenylalanine. Just CDR3 DNA is preserved here, 42 bases in frame from base 1.

The rearrangement combines TRBV7-2 with TRBJ2-2, with the D gene possibly TRBD1 or TRBD2, each one fitting 6 bases. Sequenced material: cultured PBMCs, taken from culture after CMV antigen stimulation. This receptor was obtained from a human donor in good health (CMV status not recorded). Some clones in this sample may be carry-over from other donors' samples. At the DNA level, the sequence is TGTGCCAGCAGCGAGAGGGGGGACACCGGGGAGCTGTTTTTT. Its protein is CASSERGDTGELFF.